These 20 T cell receptor beta chains were all obtained from the same sample, sequenced in a study of blood T cell repertoires in COVID-19. Sequenced by immunoSEQ multiplex PCR; TCRdb stores in-frame clones only, minus some. The sample lists 230,000 or so clones; just over 85% were seen once. Source material: PBMCs or T cells enriched from blood (not recorded which). The receptors were gathered from a woman in her thirties or forties with acute COVID-19.

This clone was counted a few times. The CDR3 DNA sequence: TGTGCCAGCAGTGAGGTAGGACAGGGTTACGGCTACACCTTC. Residues: CASSEVGQGYGYTF. The V and J genes are TRBV2 and TRBJ1-2; 8 positions agree with TRBD1. V gave up 3 bases and J gave up 8 bases; unmatched junction bases: 8. Germline lookup yields CDR1 SNHLY and CDR2 FYNNEI. The CDR3 totals 14 residues.

CDR3 DNA sequence: TGTGCTAGTGGTTTGACAGGGGATAATTCACCCCTCCACTTT. Its translation: CASGLTGDNSPLHF. The J gene is TRBJ1-6, the V gene TRBV12-5, with TRBD1 matching 7 bases. V was pared by 2 bases and J by 5 bases, with 0 bases of the junction left unmatched. The CDR3 runs to 14 residues. Looked up from germline, CDR1 is LGHNT and CDR2 is FRNRAP.

The V gene is TRBV2, the J gene TRBJ1-1, with D perhaps TRBD1 (5 bases). Germline V gene sequence: CDR1 SNHLY, CDR2 FYNNEI. The CDR3 has 20 amino acids. V shed 2 bases and J shed 0 bases, with 25 bases lying between them. In nucleotides, the CDR3 is TGTGCCAGCAGTGAAAGGGGTCTATGGGGTTCACGGGGGATGAACACTGAAGCTTTCTTT. Translated: CASSERGLWGSRGMNTEAFF.

V gene TRBV11-3 combines with J gene TRBJ2-3; 7 bases match TRBD2. The CDR3 is 14 amino acids. J gave up 4 bases and V 2 bases, and 3 bases lay outside the gene matches. Germline CDR1 is SGHNT and CDR2 is YENEEA. The CDR3 region is CASSLRGVSDTQYF. CDR3 nucleotides: TGTGCCAGCAGCTTACGGGGGGTTTCAGATACGCAGTATTTT.

This clone has more than one count but fewer than ten. This chain joins TRBV2 and TRBJ1-3, with a weak D call TRBD1 (5 bases). The CDR3 totals 15 residues. Per germline, CDR1 SNHLY and CDR2 FYNNEI. Trimming left V 2 bases short and J 4 bases short, with 12 bases between. CDR3 amino acids: CASSEPGQDGNTIYF. DNA of the CDR3: TGTGCCAGCAGTGAACCTGGACAAGACGGAAACACCATATATTTT.

This clone was found once. The chain recombines TRBV7-8 with TRBJ1-3; D is unresolved. The CDR3 loop spans 16 amino acids. V dropped 5 bases and J dropped 0 bases, with 14 bases sitting between them. Germline-derived CDR1 and CDR2 are SGHVS and FQNEAQ. This chain's CDR3 is CASSQTTAGSGNTIYF. DNA for the CDR3: TGTGCCAGCAGCCAGACTACGGCGGGCTCTGGAAACACCATATATTTT.

The chain is built from TRBV4-1 and TRBJ1-2; D not resolved. V was pared by 1 base and J by 1 base, with 7 bases between. From germline, CDR1 is MGHRA and CDR2 YSYEKL. CDR3 size: 14 residues. CDR3: CASSQGHLNYGYTF. CDR3 in DNA: TGCGCCAGCAGCCAAGGGCATCTTAACTATGGCTACACCTTC.

V and J are TRBV20-1 and TRBJ1-4; D is unclear. Trimming stripped 2 bases from V and 8 bases from J, with 6 bases between. Germline CDR1 DFQATT, CDR2 SNEGSKA (reference sequence). The CDR3 has 11 amino acids. CDR3 region: CSARIVEKLFF. CDR3 bases: TGCAGTGCTAGAATAGTCGAAAAACTGTTTTTT.

The V and J genes are TRBV12-3 or TRBV12-4 and TRBJ1-2; no firm D call. This CDR3 has 11 residues. The V and J ends lost 7 bases and 8 bases respectively, with 11 bases between them. The CDR3 is CASISGEGYTF. The CDR3 nucleotides read TGTGCCAGCATCTCCGGGGAGGGCTACACCTTC.

CDR3 sequence reads: CASSWSGTAADLGTEAFF. DNA for the CDR3: TGTGCCAGCAGCTGGTCCGGGACAGCGGCTGACCTTGGGACTGAAGCTTTCTTT. The V gene is TRBV7-8, the J gene TRBJ1-1; 7 bases line up with TRBD1. Trimming at V came to 4 bases and at J to 5 bases, leaving 19 bases not matched to a gene. CDR3 length equals 18 residues. Germline assignment: CDR1 SGHVS and CDR2 FQNEAQ.

The genes are TRBV19 and TRBJ2-2; TRBD1 matches 7 bases. V shed 5 bases and J 6 bases; nucleotides not matched to a gene: 6. Germline CDR1 LNHDA, CDR2 SQIVND (reference sequence). The CDR3 extends over 14 amino acids. DNA for the CDR3: TGTGCCAGTAGTTCGATACAGGGGCCCGGGGAGCTGTTTTTT. This encodes CASSSIQGPGELFF.

The genes are TRBV7-9 and TRBJ1-4; unclear D gene. The CDR3 sequence is 13 residues long. The V and J ends lost 5 bases and 5 bases respectively, with 9 bases between them. CDR1 is SEHNR, CDR2 FQNEAQ, per germline (reference sequence). The CDR3 DNA is TGTGCCAGCAGCCCCACTCTCAATGAAAAACTGTTTTTT. As protein: CASSPTLNEKLFF.

This clone was recorded a few times. V is TRBV6-5 and J is TRBJ2-5; D might be TRBD2 (5 bases). Trimming shortened V by 6 bases and J by 4 bases, and 12 bases separated the two germline ends. Germline V lookup: CDR1 MNHEY, CDR2 SVGAGI. The CDR3 has 13 residues. CDR3 DNA: TGTGCCAGCAGAGGCGGGTGGCGAGAGACCCAGTACTTC. It codes for CASRGGWRETQYF.

J is TRBJ2-1 and V is TRBV6-1; 9 nucleotides match TRBD2. Germline V CDR1 and CDR2: MNHNS, SASEGT. J was trimmed by 0 bases and V by 4 bases; bases with no gene match: 4. This CDR3 region has 16 residues. The CDR3 is CASSAEAGGSYNEQFF. CDR3 DNA sequence: TGTGCCAGCAGTGCTGAAGCGGGGGGCTCCTACAATGAGCAGTTCTTC.

V usage is TRBV7-9 and J usage is TRBJ2-7, with 9 bases fitting TRBD1. With 4 bases clipped from V and 6 bases from J, the junction kept 10 bases outside the gene matches. The CDR3 runs 15 residues. Germline values: CDR1 SEHNR, CDR2 FQNEAQ (reference sequence). The CDR3 bases are TGTGCCAGCAGCTATCCGGGACAGGGACGTACCGAGCAGTACTTC. Amino acids: CASSYPGQGRTEQYF.

This chain joins TRBV7-9 and TRBJ1-1; D is uncertain. Germline values: CDR1 SEHNR, CDR2 FQNEAQ (reference sequence). The CDR3 has 14 residues. Deletions cut 1 base from V and 1 base from J, with 7 bases between. The CDR3 loop reads CASSLGGRNTEAFF. The DNA of the CDR3 is TGTGCCAGCAGCTTAGGTGGGAGGAACACTGAAGCTTTCTTT.

The J gene is TRBJ2-2, the V gene TRBV7-3, with D unresolved. Trimming left V 2 bases short and J 7 bases short, with 8 bases between. The V gene's germline CDR1 is SGHTA and CDR2 FQGTGA. This CDR3 region has 13 residues. The CDR3 DNA is TGTGCCAGCAGCTTAGCTATCGGCGGGGAGCTGTTTTTT. Translation: CASSLAIGGELFF.

The count of this clone is one. The chain combines TRBV19 with TRBJ2-3; TRBD2 agrees at 11 bases. The CDR3 covers 15 residues. Germline trimming cut 3 bases from V and 10 bases from J; bases unmatched to any gene: 9. CDR1 LNHDA and CDR2 SQIVND come from the germline V gene (reference sequence). The CDR3 region has the DNA TGTGCCAGTAGTATTTTAGCGGGGGGGCCTGTAGCGCAGTATTTT. It codes for CASSILAGGPVAQYF.

The chain joins TRBV9 to TRBJ1-3; D is ambiguous. Trimming pared 0 bases from V and 4 bases from J, leaving 8 bases between. The germline CDR1 and CDR2 sequences are SGDLS and YYNGEE. The CDR3 runs 14 residues. This CDR3 is CASSVAALGNTIYF. The CDR3 bases are TGTGCCAGCAGCGTAGCCGCACTAGGAAACACCATATATTTT.

J is TRBJ1-2 and V is TRBV27; 9 nucleotides match TRBD1. Trimming removed 6 bases from V and 8 bases from J; junction bases left unmatched: 4. Germline CDR1 is MNHEY and CDR2 is SMNVEV (reference sequence). The length of the CDR3 is 12 residues. CDR3: CASSRTGEGYTF. DNA for the CDR3: TGTGCCAGCAGCCGGACAGGGGAAGGCTACACCTTC.